This TCR beta chain appears in the sequencing data of a study of CD8 T cells in Susac syndrome. Across the whole study: Within the group of sequenced Susac syndrome patients, six had active disease and 8 or 9 were in remission. Whole-study findings and limits: The study conceded that its TCR sequencing and HLA analysis involved relatively few individuals. CD4+ T cell repertoires in Susac syndrome lacked clonal expansion.

RNA in amounts of roughly 0.5 to 1 ug was reverse transcribed with random hexamers. The immunoSEQ assay covered 54 Vbeta and 13 Jbeta segments for CDR3. TCRdb fed the immunoSEQ multiplex PCR reads into MiXCR, producing one record per CDR3 protein. The table shows under 150,000 distinct CDR3 sequences, with just under 95% occurring only once. To note about this clonotype: Its antigen is not known.

Trimming cost V 4 bases and J 2 bases, with 9 bases left between them. The length of the CDR3 is 14 residues. CDR1 GTSNPN and CDR2 SVGIG come from the germline V gene (reference sequence). The TCR was taken from a human donor with Susac syndrome. Sequenced: CD4+ T cells from PBMCs. This sequence joins TRBV30 and TRBJ1-6, with D perhaps matching TRBD1 (6 bases). The CDR3 nucleotides are TGTGCCTGGAATACAGGGCCCTATAATTCACCCCTCCACTTT. As protein: CAWNTGPYNSPLHF.